These 32 T cell receptor beta chains came from one sample sequenced in a study of T cells after yellow fever vaccination (dated by TCRdb to between 2018 and 2021). According to the study, the label for this sample's treatment or condition signals: live attenuated yellow fever vaccine strain. The receptor library was made with 5' RACE. These reads were obtained on an Illumina NovaSeq 6000. TCRdb redid the processing of the public reads, applying fastp at Q25 and MiXCR, and retained in-frame beta chains. Rows with one shared CDR3 protein collapse into an entry with the most common genes and DNA. Present in this sample are approximately 120,000 distinct CDR3 sequences, 8% to 10% of which were seen just once. About 40% of the sample comes from the top ten. The source was CD8+ T cells sorted from PBMCs, collected on the day of the yellow fever booster vaccination. The receptors come from a man younger than 30 who received the YFV17D yellow fever vaccine.

This clonotype was observed a few times. This chain connects TRBV4-3 to TRBJ2-5, with 7 nucleotides matching TRBD1. The trim removed 0 bases at V and 5 bases at J, leaving 6 bases unmatched. This CDR3 has 15 amino acids. CDR1 and CDR2 (germline): LGHNA, YSLEER. The CDR3 coding sequence is TGCGCCAGCAGCCAAGATGAGGGGGCGTGGGAGACCCAGTACTTC. Amino acid sequence: CASSQDEGAWETQYF.

Ten or more counts support this clonotype. The genes are TRBV11-2 and TRBJ2-3; TRBD1 aligns across 8 bases. The V and J ends lost 1 base and 2 bases, in that order; junction bases with no gene match: 8. The CDR3 is made up of 17 amino acids. CDR1 and CDR2 from the germline V gene are SGHAT and FQNNGV. The CDR3 loop is CASSLGRTGGPTDTQYF. CDR3 bases: TGTGCCAGCAGCTTAGGAAGAACAGGGGGGCCCACAGATACGCAGTATTTT.

This clonotype has more than one count but fewer than ten. This chain connects TRBV7-2 to TRBJ2-3, with TRBD1 as a possible D gene (6 bases). Germline loops: CDR1 SGHTA, CDR2 FQGNSA. The CDR3 is 15 residues long. Trimming cost V 1 base and J 2 bases, with 10 bases left between them. In DNA, the CDR3 is TGTGCCAGCAGCTTAGGGGGGCCTGTCACAGATACGCAGTATTTT. This sequence encodes CASSLGGPVTDTQYF.

This clonotype appeared many times. The V call is TRBV29-1, the J call TRBJ2-1; a possible D gene is TRBD2 (5 bases). Germline V gives CDR1 SQVTM, CDR2 ANQGSEA. CDR3 length: 13 amino acids. V was clipped by 5 bases and J by 5 bases, with 13 bases between them. As DNA, the CDR3 is TGCAGCGTTTCAGGAGAGGGCCACAATGAGCAGTTCTTC. Translated: CSVSGEGHNEQFF.

There are a few counts of this clonotype. V and J are TRBV6-2 or TRBV6-3 and TRBJ2-7; TRBD1 matches at 7 bases. Per germline, CDR1 MNHEY and CDR2 SVGEGT. The CDR3 runs to 12 residues. V lost 7 bases, J lost 7 bases, and 7 bases stayed unmatched. CDR3 sequence: CASTTGVREQYF. The CDR3 DNA reads TGTGCCAGCACCACAGGGGTTCGAGAGCAGTACTTC.

CDR3: CASSYSGEGETQYF. DNA for the CDR3: TGTGCCAGCAGTTACTCAGGGGAGGGAGAGACCCAGTACTTC. This chain joins TRBV6-5 and TRBJ2-5; 7 positions match TRBD2. V gave up 0 bases and J gave up 4 bases; unmatched junction bases: 2. CDR1 is MNHEY and CDR2 is SVGAGI in the germline V gene. This CDR3 spans 14 amino acids.

This clonotype was observed at least ten times. The V gene is TRBV3-1, the J gene TRBJ1-6; 12 bases agree with TRBD1. Germline values: CDR1 LGHDT, CDR2 YNNKEL (reference sequence). The CDR3 totals 19 residues. J was trimmed by 2 bases and V by 3 bases; bases with no gene match: 8. DNA for the CDR3: TGTGCCAGCAGCCATGGGCCGGGACAGGGGGCGACCTATAATTCACCCCTCCACTTT. It translates to CASSHGPGQGATYNSPLHF.

This clonotype was recorded once. This chain joins TRBV27 and TRBJ2-7; 8 positions agree with TRBD1. The germline V gene has CDR1 MNHEY and CDR2 SMNVEV (reference sequence). This CDR3 comprises 12 residues. V trimming: 5 bases; J trimming: 11 bases; junction bases outside the gene matches: 8. The CDR3 sequence is CASSHGQGTEYF. The CDR3 DNA sequence: TGTGCCAGCAGTCACGGACAGGGTACCGAGTACTTC.

Many counts were recorded for this clonotype. This chain joins TRBV4-3 and TRBJ1-1; 8 bases match TRBD1. Germline V lookup: CDR1 LGHNA, CDR2 YSLEER. V lost 2 bases, J lost 3 bases, and 8 bases stayed unmatched. CDR3 size: 16 residues. The CDR3 DNA reads TGCGCCAGCAGCCAACAGGGGGCCGACTCGTACACTGAAGCTTTCTTT. This sequence encodes CASSQQGADSYTEAFF.

This clonotype was counted a few times. The V call is TRBV11-1, the J call TRBJ2-5; D is unresolved. Trimming took off 5 bases at V and 0 bases at J, with 10 bases between the two ends. The germline V gene has CDR1 SGHAT and CDR2 FQDESV (reference sequence). This CDR3 has 14 residues. This CDR3 is CASSLTRDQETQYF. The CDR3, as DNA: TGTGCCAGCAGCCTGACAAGAGACCAAGAGACCCAGTACTTC.

This clonotype showed up just a few times. The chain carries TRBV20-1 and TRBJ2-7; TRBD1 matches at 7 bases. CDR1 DFQATT and CDR2 SNEGSKA come from the germline V gene (reference sequence). This CDR3 has 14 residues. The ends lost 0 bases at V and 1 base at J; junction bases unmatched: 3. In DNA form, the CDR3 reads TGCAGTGCTAGAGAGACAGGGCTTTCCTACGAGCAGTACGTC. It encodes CSARETGLSYEQYV.

This clonotype was counted between two and nine times. The J gene is TRBJ2-3, the V gene TRBV20-1; possibly TRBD2 for D (5 bases). Trimming stripped 4 bases from V and 4 bases from J, with 21 bases between. The CDR3 spans 16 residues. CDR1 is DFQATT and CDR2 is SNEGSKA in the germline V gene (reference sequence). DNA of the CDR3: TGCAGTGCTATAGGAAGTTCGGGGTTTGGGCCAGATACGCAGTATTTT. It codes for CSAIGSSGFGPDTQYF.

This chain uses TRBV7-7 with TRBJ2-3; 8 nucleotides agree with TRBD1. Germline CDR1 reads SSHAT; CDR2 reads FNYEAQ (reference sequence). After removal of 5 bases from V and 1 base from J, the junction contained 5 bases not matched to a gene. The CDR3 has 15 amino acids. CDR3 amino acids: CASSPRGQGTDTQYF. CDR3 DNA sequence: TGTGCCAGCAGCCCCAGGGGGCAGGGCACAGATACGCAGTATTTT. Looking up the rest from reference TRBV7-7 and TRBJ2-3 gives the full variable domain: GAGVSQSPRYKVTKRGQDVTLRCDPISSHATLYWYQQALGQGPEFLTYFNYEAQPDKSGLPSDRFSAERPEGSISTLTIQRTEQRDSAMYRCASSPRGQGTDTQYFGPGTRLTVL.

This clonotype turned up a few times. The J gene is TRBJ2-7, the V gene TRBV11-2; TRBD2 aligns across 7 bases. This CDR3 has 12 residues. The germline V gene encodes CDR1 SGHAT and CDR2 FQNNGV. V shed 8 bases and J 6 bases; nucleotides not matched to a gene: 7. Written as DNA, the CDR3 is TGTGCCAGCTCCGGGACTAACCTCGAGCAGTACTTC. Amino acid sequence: CASSGTNLEQYF.

This clonotype has only a few counts. This chain connects TRBV5-1 to TRBJ2-6; TRBD1 matches at 11 bases. V dropped 6 bases and J dropped 4; count of bases not matched to a gene: 12. CDR1 SGHRS and CDR2 YFSETQ come from the germline V gene. This CDR3 is built from 18 residues. CDR3 protein: CASTPDPGQGVGANVLTF. Here the CDR3 DNA reads TGCGCCAGCACCCCAGATCCGGGACAGGGGGTCGGGGCCAACGTCCTGACTTTC.

There are a few counts of this clonotype. V gene TRBV11-2 combines with J gene TRBJ1-3; 8 bases fit TRBD1. The junction had 13 bases not matched to a gene; V was cut back by 5 bases and J by 4 bases. The CDR3 consists of 17 residues. Germline CDR1 reads SGHAT; CDR2 reads FQNNGV. The CDR3 region is CASSPGQGAVSGNTIYF. CDR3 DNA: TGTGCCAGCAGCCCAGGGCAGGGGGCAGTATCCGGAAACACCATATATTTT.

The gene calls are TRBV5-5 and TRBJ2-2; D call uncertain. Germline V lookup: CDR1 SGHKS, CDR2 YYEKEE (reference sequence). The V and J ends lost 0 bases and 3 bases respectively, with 9 bases between them. The CDR3 covers 15 residues. The CDR3 reads CASSLEKKYTGELFF. DNA of the CDR3: TGTGCCAGCAGCTTGGAGAAGAAGTACACCGGGGAGCTGTTTTTT.

This clonotype has more than one count but fewer than ten. The chain uses TRBV21-1 and TRBJ1-2. TRBV21-1 is assigned pseudogene status. The CDR3 contains 17 residues. The CDR3 loop is CASSLTSLKTAIYGYTF. Written as DNA, the CDR3 is TGTGCCAGCAGCCTAACGAGCCTAAAGACAGCTATCTATGGCTACACCTTC.

This clonotype was observed many times. V and J are TRBV3-1 and TRBJ2-1, with TRBD2 matching over 9 bases. Germline CDR1 reads LGHDT; CDR2 reads YNNKEL (reference sequence). The CDR3 is made up of 14 amino acids. Trimming took 7 bases from V and 5 from J; bases not matched to a gene: 6. The CDR3 region is CASKAGGGNNEQFF. The CDR3 nucleotides are TGTGCCAGCAAAGCGGGGGGAGGCAACAATGAGCAGTTCTTC.

The chain recombines TRBV7-9 with TRBJ1-5; D unresolved. V gave up 5 bases and J gave up 0 bases, with 11 bases separating them. Looked up from germline, CDR1 is SEHNR and CDR2 is FQNEAQ (reference sequence). The CDR3 totals 15 residues. DNA for the CDR3: TGTGCCAGCAGCGCAGTTACCTCTAGCAATCAGCCCCAGCATTTT. Translation: CASSAVTSSNQPQHF. Complete variable domain (other parts from reference TRBV7-9 and TRBJ1-5): DTGVSQNPRHKITKRGQNVTFRCDPISEHNRLYWYRQTLGQGPEFLTYFQNEAQLEKSRLLSDRFSAERPKGSFSTLEIQRTEQGDSAMYLCASSAVTSSNQPQHFGDGTRLSIL.

This clonotype was seen only a few times. The V gene is TRBV7-3, the J gene TRBJ1-3, with a tentative D call TRBD1 (5 bases). The V gene's germline CDR1 is SGHTA and CDR2 FQGTGA. V lost 2 bases to trimming and J lost 0 bases, with 8 bases between them. This CDR3 spans 15 amino acids. The CDR3 DNA follows: TGTGCCAGCAGCTTATTTGGGGGCTCTGGAAACACCATATATTTT. Protein product: CASSLFGGSGNTIYF.

This clonotype was seen more than once but under ten times. The chain couples TRBV12-3 or TRBV12-4 to TRBJ2-1; no reliable D call. The CDR3 is 14 amino acids. Trimming took off 5 bases at V and 7 bases at J, with 15 bases between the two ends. The CDR3 nucleotides read TGTGCCAGCAGTCCCCCCCCGGGTAGGAATGAGCAGTTCTTC. Translating gives CASSPPPGRNEQFF.

The J gene is TRBJ2-4, the V gene TRBV19, with D unresolved. This CDR3 is 11 amino acids long. Trimming cost V 3 bases and J 9 bases, with 6 bases left between them. Per germline, CDR1 LNHDA and CDR2 SQIVND (reference sequence). CDR3 protein: CASSIARIQYF. CDR3 nucleotide sequence: TGTGCCAGTAGTATTGCTCGCATTCAGTACTTC.

This clonotype was observed a handful of times. The gene calls are TRBV7-9 and TRBJ2-1; TRBD2 is a possible D gene (6 bases). There are 15 residues in the CDR3. The germline V gene encodes CDR1 SEHNR and CDR2 FQNEAQ (reference sequence). V was clipped by 2 bases and J by 7 bases, with 15 bases between them. The CDR3 nucleotides read TGTGCCAGCAGCTTATTACTAGGAGGGCTTAATGAGCAGTTCTTC. It is translated as CASSLLLGGLNEQFF.

CDR3 sequence reads: CAISEGRTYEQYV. In nucleotides, the CDR3 is TGTGCCATCAGTGAGGGGCGTACCTACGAGCAGTACGTC. The V gene is TRBV10-3, the J gene TRBJ2-7; D unclear. Germline CDR1 is ENHRY and CDR2 is SYGVKD. The V end lost 2 bases, the J end lost 2 bases, and 7 bases lay between the germline ends. This CDR3 has 13 residues.

This clonotype was detected a few times. The chain couples TRBV15 to TRBJ2-5; 10 nucleotides align to TRBD2. The CDR3 totals 14 residues. Trimming cost V 5 bases and J 4 bases; bases outside gene matches: 4. CDR1 is LNHNV and CDR2 is YYDKDF in the germline V gene (reference sequence). CDR3 nucleotide sequence: TGTGCCACCAGCCTAGCGGGGGTATCAGAGACCCAGTACTTC. Its translation: CATSLAGVSETQYF.

The chain joins TRBV10-2 to TRBJ2-7; no firm D call. CDR1 and CDR2 from the germline V gene are WSHSY and SAAADI. The CDR3 length is 11 residues. V lost 5 bases and J 7 bases, leaving 9 bases between the germline ends. The CDR3 DNA follows: TGCGCCAGCAGTAGTTTCCGGGAGCAGTACTTC. It yields the protein CASSSFREQYF.

This sequence joins TRBV29-1 and TRBJ2-2; 8 bases line up with TRBD1. Germline assignment: CDR1 SQVTM and CDR2 ANQGSEA. The CDR3 is made up of 14 amino acids. V gave up 6 bases and J gave up 0 bases; unmatched junction bases: 3. As DNA, the CDR3 is TGCAGCGTATCGGGACAGGCGAACACCGGGGAGCTGTTTTTT. This sequence encodes CSVSGQANTGELFF.

This clonotype was seen more than once but under ten times. This chain links TRBV7-9 with TRBJ1-1; 7 bases agree with TRBD1. Trimming took 1 base from V and 4 from J; bases not matched to a gene: 6. CDR3 length: 15 residues. Germline V gene sequence: CDR1 SEHNR, CDR2 FQNEAQ (reference sequence). The CDR3 protein is CASSLGTGVATEAFF. As DNA, the CDR3 is TGTGCCAGCAGCTTAGGTACAGGGGTGGCCACTGAAGCTTTCTTT.

This clonotype was counted only a few times. The chain links TRBV7-8 to TRBJ2-3, with 10 bases matching TRBD2. Germline V gene lookup returns CDR1 SGHVS and CDR2 FQNEAQ. The V and J ends lost 2 bases and 0 bases, in that order; junction bases with no gene match: 11. This CDR3 has 19 residues. CDR3 nucleotides: TGTGCCAGCAGCTTAATCCGGGCTAGCGGGGGCCTTAGCACAGATACGCAGTATTTT. Its protein product is CASSLIRASGGLSTDTQYF.

This chain connects TRBV27 to TRBJ1-5; TRBD1 aligns across 8 bases. The germline V gene has CDR1 MNHEY and CDR2 SMNVEV (reference sequence). The CDR3 sequence is 13 residues long. Unmatched junction bases numbered 6, after V lost 8 bases and J lost 6 bases. This CDR3 is CASGQTGAQPQHF. In DNA, the CDR3 is TGTGCCAGCGGACAGACAGGGGCTCAGCCCCAGCATTTT.

The chain is built from TRBV13 and TRBJ2-1, with 12 bases aligning to TRBD1. This CDR3 region has 15 residues. Trimming cost V 5 bases and J 10 bases; bases outside gene matches: 9. Germline V lookup: CDR1 PRHDT, CDR2 FYEKMQ (reference sequence). This CDR3 reads CASSSPGQGAGEQFF. DNA for the CDR3: TGTGCCAGCAGCAGTCCGGGACAGGGGGCCGGAGAGCAGTTCTTC. Based on the CDR3 plus reference TRBV13 and TRBJ2-1, the full variable domain is AAGVIQSPRHLIKEKRETATLKCYPIPRHDTVYWYQQGPGQDPQFLISFYEKMQSDKGSIPDRFSAQQFSDYHSELNMSSLELGDSALYFCASSSPGQGAGEQFFGPGTRLTVL.